The T cell receptor (beta chain) described here comes from a study of naive and memory T cell subsets. Findings and limits, study-wide: The power law exponent of TCR abundance differed between naive and memory cells. Diversity fell and Gini index rose from naive through CM, EM, EMRA. A few larger clonotypes appeared in naive repertoires, especially CD8, possibly memory cells re-expressing CD45RA. Each distinct alpha or beta sequence counts as one clonotype.

The CDR3 sequence is 15 residues long. V was clipped by 0 bases and J by 3 bases; unmatched bases: 1. The beta constant-region primer was an equimolar mix of two oligonucleotides covering TRBC1 and TRBC2. The ligated cDNA underwent four PCR rounds using SP2 and nested alpha and beta constant-region primers. TCRdb re-derived calls from the UMI-ligation and nested PCR reads in MiXCR, one entry per CDR3 protein. The sample carries 150,000 or so distinct CDR3 sequences, over 20% recorded once. This clonotype was observed a handful of times. Its antigen is not known. Cells stained for CD3, CD4, CD8, CD45RA, CD27 and viability were sorted into four CD45RA/CD27 subsets.

This sequence originates from a human donor in good health. This chain uses TRBV12-3 or TRBV12-4 with TRBJ2-3; 9 nucleotides agree with TRBD2. The sample comprised naive CD4+ T cells from blood. In DNA form, the CDR3 reads TGTGCCAGCAGTTTAGCTAGCGGGAGAACAGATACGCAGTATTTT. Amino acids: CASSLASGRTDTQYF.